The 10 T cell receptor beta chains given below trace back to one sample, sequenced in a study of monozygotic twins with inflammatory bowel disease. Reanalyzing the 5' RACE reads, TCRdb keeps one entry per CDR3 protein, without DNA. The table lists approximately 330,000 distinct CDR3 sequences. Sequencing was performed on blood. Source of these receptors: a human donor with ulcerative colitis or Crohn's disease, or a healthy co-twin of an affected twin (not recorded which).

The genes are TRBV20-1 and TRBJ2-7; TCRdb's assignment of TRBD1 cannot be checked, as there is no DNA. The CDR3 extends over 14 amino acids. The V gene's germline CDR1 is DFQATT and CDR2 SNEGSKA (reference sequence). This CDR3 reads CSASMGATTYEQYF.

This chain connects TRBV7-2 to TRBJ2-1; TCRdb's D gene call, TRBD2, goes unchecked for lack of DNA. The CDR3 consists of 14 residues. The germline V gene has CDR1 SGHTA and CDR2 FQGNSA. The CDR3 loop is CASSPRTSGNEQFF.

The CDR3 sequence: CASSQDWGRSQPRHF. V gene TRBV4-1 combines with J gene TRBJ1-5; the D gene TCRdb calls, TRBD1, cannot be checked with no DNA. CDR1 MGHRA and CDR2 YSYEKL come from the germline V gene. This CDR3 spans 15 amino acids.

This chain links TRBV19 with TRBJ1-5; TCRdb proposes TRBD1, but this gene call is untestable without DNA. The CDR3 extends over 14 amino acids. The germline V gene encodes CDR1 LNHDA and CDR2 SQIVND (reference sequence). CDR3 region: CASSREGSNQPQHF. Based on the CDR3 plus reference TRBV19 and TRBJ1-5, the full variable domain is DGGITQSPKYLFRKEGQNVTLSCEQNLNHDAMYWYRQDPGQGLRLIYYSQIVNDFQKGDIAEGYSVSREKKESFPLTVTSAQKNPTAFYLCASSREGSNQPQHFGDGTRLSIL.

The V gene is TRBV2, the J gene TRBJ1-1. Looked up from germline, CDR1 is SNHLY and CDR2 is FYNNEI. The CDR3 spans 16 residues. This CDR3 is CASSEPARAVNTEAFF.

V is TRBV11-2 and J is TRBJ2-2; the TCRdb D gene call, TRBD1, has no DNA to confirm it. The CDR3 spans 17 residues. Germline CDR1 reads SGHAT; CDR2 reads FQNNGV. The CDR3 loop reads CASSSISAGRSKGELFF. Using reference TRBV11-2 and TRBJ2-2 for the parts outside the CDR3, the full variable domain is EAGVAQSPRYKIIEKRQSVAFWCNPISGHATLYWYQQILGQGPKLLIQFQNNGVVDDSQLPKDRFSAERLKGVDSTLKIQPAKLEDSAVYLCASSSISAGRSKGELFFGEGSRLTVL.

The gene calls are TRBV29-1 and TRBJ2-2. Germline V gene sequence: CDR1 SQVTM, CDR2 ANQGSEA. The CDR3 totals 13 residues. The chain's CDR3 is CSVAGSLTGELFF.

The chain links TRBV29-1 to TRBJ1-4; TCRdb calls TRBD1, which cannot be checked without DNA. Germline assignment: CDR1 SQVTM and CDR2 ANQGSEA. The CDR3 is made up of 11 amino acids. The chain's CDR3 is CSVGDYEKLFF. Supplemented by reference TRBV29-1 and TRBJ1-4, the full variable domain reads SAVISQKPSRDICQRGTSLTIQCQVDSQVTMMFWYRQQPGQSLTLIATANQGSEATYESGFVIDKFPISRPNLTFSTLTVSNMSPEDSSIYLCSVGDYEKLFFGSGTQLSVL.

The chain is built from TRBV20-1 and TRBJ2-7; there is no DNA to check the TCRdb D call of TRBD1. CDR1 DFQATT and CDR2 SNEGSKA come from the germline V gene (reference sequence). The CDR3 has 15 amino acids. CDR3 region: CSARSKGTAFYEQYF.

The chain uses TRBV7-9 and TRBJ2-5. Germline-derived CDR1 and CDR2 are SEHNR and FQNEAQ (reference sequence). This CDR3 is built from 14 residues. This CDR3 reads CASSSRLGQETQYF.